A selection of T cell receptor beta chains follows, all from one sample in a study of blood T cell repertoires in COVID-19. Sequencing was performed with immunoSEQ multiplex PCR; in TCRdb, only in-frame clones are kept and a portion is missing. The sample has roughly 12,000 clones, roughly 89% seen once; the top ten hold under 25%. The sequenced sample was peripheral blood. The receptors stem from a woman aged 55-75 years with active COVID-19. Both conserved end residues are part of each CDR3. Each record gives: J gene, D gene, V gene, clone size, CDR3 protein, CDR3 DNA. The D gene is left open where the match is weak. Clone size is shown for a subset of rows, as once, few, many or a class of expanded clone.

>TRBJ2-1|-|TRBV27|-
CASSLSGDYNEQFF
TGTGCCAGCAGTTTATCAGGGGACTACAATGAGCAGTTCTTC
>TRBJ2-2|TRBD1|TRBV12-3/TRBV12-4|-
CASSSSDRGELFF
TGTGCCAGCAGTTCCTCGGACAGGGGGGAGCTGTTTTTT
>TRBJ2-7|TRBD2|TRBV27|few
CASSNGLAAYEQYF
TGTGCCAGCAGCAACGGACTAGCGGCGTACGAGCAGTACTTC
>TRBJ2-1|TRBD2|TRBV27|-
CASKRTGGYNEQFF
TGTGCCAGCAAACGGACGGGGGGCTACAATGAGCAGTTCTTC
>TRBJ2-1|TRBD2|TRBV3-1/TRBV3-2|-
CASSPPGLYNEQFF
TGTGCCAGCAGCCCCCCGGGACTATACAATGAGCAGTTCTTC
>TRBJ2-5|TRBD2|TRBV5-4|once
CASSGTSGGGETQYF
TGTGCCAGCAGCGGGACTAGCGGGGGAGGCGAGACCCAGTACTTC
>TRBJ2-5|-|TRBV14|-
CASSPLGLGETQYF
TGTGCCAGCAGCCCTTTAGGACTGGGAGAGACCCAGTACTTC
>TRBJ1-2|TRBD1|TRBV5-4|once
CASRRTGTGDWNYGYTF
TGTGCCAGCAGACGTACCGGGACAGGGGATTGGAACTATGGCTACACCTTC
>TRBJ2-5|-|TRBV14|-
CASSQGGWETQYF
TGTGCCAGCAGCCAAGGAGGTTGGGAGACCCAGTACTTC
>TRBJ1-5|-|TRBV24-1|-
CATIAGIYSNQPQHF
TGTGCCACCATAGCAGGGATATATAGCAATCAGCCCCAGCATTTT
>TRBJ2-3|TRBD2|TRBV27|few
CASRISGGATYTQYF
TGTGCCAGCAGGATTAGCGGGGGGGCCACATATACGCAGTATTTT
>TRBJ2-5|TRBD2|TRBV5-1|-
CASKEGGILGETQYF
TGCGCCAGCAAAGAGGGAGGGATCTTGGGGGAGACCCAGTACTTC
>TRBJ2-7|-|TRBV30|-
CALTRGDDEQYF
TGTGCCTTGACGCGAGGAGACGACGAGCAGTACTTC
>TRBJ2-1|-|TRBV19|-
CASSIAASEAYNEQFF
TGTGCCAGTAGTATAGCGGCTAGCGAGGCCTACAATGAGCAGTTCTTC
>TRBJ2-2|-|TRBV19|-
CASSIGGRNTGELFF
TGTGCCAGTAGTATAGGAGGTAGGAACACCGGGGAGCTGTTTTTT
>TRBJ1-1|TRBD1|TRBV28|-
CASTSDRGRGAFF
TGTGCCAGCACCTCTGACAGGGGGCGCGGAGCTTTCTTT
>TRBJ2-3|TRBD1|TRBV14|-
CASSQSAGGIDTQYF
TGTGCCAGCAGCCAAAGTGCAGGGGGCATAGATACGCAGTATTTT
>TRBJ2-1|-|TRBV11-3|-
CASSLYGDSYNEQFF
TGTGCCAGCAGCTTATACGGAGACTCCTACAATGAGCAGTTCTTC
>TRBJ1-2|TRBD1|TRBV2|-
CASSVDRAYGYTF
TGTGCCAGCAGTGTGGACAGGGCCTATGGCTACACCTTC
>TRBJ2-7|-|TRBV4-2|-
CASSQDFQRYEQYF
TGTGCCAGCAGCCAAGATTTTCAGCGGTACGAGCAGTACTTC
>TRBJ2-3|-|TRBV30|-
CAWSVRAGSTDTQYF
TGTGCCTGGAGTGTACGAGCCGGGTCCACAGATACGCAGTATTTT
>TRBJ2-5|-|TRBV6-1|-
CASSEGGQRQTQYF
TGTGCCAGCAGTGAAGGGGGACAAAGGCAGACCCAGTACTTC
>TRBJ2-7|TRBD1|TRBV7-9|-
CASSPDRVIYEQYF
TGTGCCAGCAGCCCCGACAGGGTAATCTACGAGCAGTACTTC
>TRBJ1-4|TRBD1|TRBV19|few
CASSTTGVHAKLFF
TGTGCCAGTAGTACAACAGGGGTTCACGCAAAACTGTTTTTT
>TRBJ1-6|TRBD1|TRBV12-3/TRBV12-4|-
CASSYTGDSPLHF
TGTGCCAGCAGTTATACAGGGGATTCACCCCTCCACTTT
>TRBJ2-1|TRBD1|TRBV5-1|-
CASSGGQGPANEQFF
TGCGCCAGCAGCGGGGGACAGGGGCCGGCCAATGAGCAGTTCTTC
>TRBJ2-3|TRBD1|TRBV29-1|-
CSVEGRGTGSIATDTQYF
TGCAGCGTTGAGGGGCGTGGGACAGGGAGTATTGCGACAGATACGCAGTATTTT
>TRBJ2-1|TRBD2|TRBV7-9|-
CASAGERGATSYNEQFF
TGTGCCAGCGCCGGTGAGCGGGGGGCCACCTCCTACAATGAGCAGTTCTTC
>TRBJ1-2|TRBD1|TRBV23-1|-
CASSQSKQGAGDYGYTF
TGCGCCAGCAGTCAATCGAAGCAGGGGGCGGGGGACTATGGCTACACCTTC
>TRBJ1-3|-|TRBV27|-
CASSLAGGNTIYF
TGTGCCAGCAGTTTAGCAGGAGGAAACACCATATATTTT
>TRBJ1-6|TRBD1|TRBV6-6|-
CASSPDRGGSPLHF
TGTGCCAGCAGCCCCGACAGGGGAGGTTCACCCCTCCACTTT
>TRBJ1-1|-|TRBV14|-
CASSQRRLQGGVMNTEAFF
TGTGCCAGCAGCCAAAGAAGGTTGCAGGGAGGGGTGATGAACACTGAAGCTTTCTTT
>TRBJ2-7|TRBD1|TRBV4-2|-
CASSQGTQGESEQYF
TGTGCCAGCAGCCAAGGAACACAGGGGGAAAGCGAGCAGTACTTC
>TRBJ2-5|TRBD2|TRBV11-2|-
CASSLMVGLASDTLKTQYF
TGTGCCAGCAGCTTAATGGTGGGACTAGCGAGCGACACCCTCAAGACCCAGTACTTC
>TRBJ1-2|-|TRBV14|once
CASSPLGQGGYTF
TGTGCCAGCAGCCCCTTGGGGCAGGGTGGCTACACCTTC
>TRBJ2-7|TRBD2|TRBV11-2|-
CASSPIGLAGISYEQYF
TGTGCCAGCAGCCCGATCGGACTAGCGGGTATCTCCTACGAGCAGTACTTC
>TRBJ2-1|TRBD2|TRBV4-1|few
CASSQEYGTSGRGSGEQFF
TGCGCCAGCAGCCAAGAGTACGGGACTAGCGGGAGAGGAAGTGGTGAGCAGTTCTTC
>TRBJ1-2|-|TRBV12-3/TRBV12-4|-
CASTRGNYGYTF
TGTGCCAGCACCAGGGGCAACTATGGCTACACCTTC
>TRBJ1-2|-|TRBV2|-
CASSSQGMRGNGGYTF
TGTGCCAGCAGTTCTCAAGGAATGCGGGGCAACGGGGGCTACACCTTC
>TRBJ1-1|-|TRBV6-4|once
CASSDQEGTEAFF
TGTGCCAGCAGTGACCAGGAGGGAACTGAAGCTTTCTTT
>TRBJ1-3|-|TRBV3-1/TRBV3-2|-
CASSQYAGLSGNTIYF
TGTGCCAGCAGCCAGTATGCAGGGCTCTCTGGAAACACCATATATTTT
>TRBJ1-1|TRBD1|TRBV4-2|-
CASSQDKQGGRYTEAFF
TGTGCCAGCAGCCAAGACAAACAGGGGGGGAGGTACACTGAAGCTTTCTTT
>TRBJ2-3|TRBD1|TRBV29-1|once
CSVTSWGTDSTDTQYF
TGCAGCGTCACTTCGTGGGGGACAGACAGCACAGATACGCAGTATTTT
>TRBJ1-1|TRBD1|TRBV3-1/TRBV3-2|-
CASRTGMNTEAFF
TGTGCCAGCAGGACAGGGATGAACACTGAAGCTTTCTTT
>TRBJ2-3|TRBD2|TRBV3-1/TRBV3-2|-
CASSHNSGLTDTQYF
TGTGCCAGCAGCCACAATAGCGGGCTCACAGATACGCAGTATTTT
>TRBJ2-1|TRBD2|TRBV19|-
CASSIGRTSGTLSYNEQFF
TGTGCCAGTAGTATAGGTCGGACTAGCGGGACCCTCTCCTACAATGAGCAGTTCTTC
>TRBJ1-2|TRBD1|TRBV5-8|-
CASSTDRVVLTFGYTF
TGTGCCAGCAGCACCGACAGGGTAGTCCTTACTTTTGGCTACACCTTC
>TRBJ1-1|-|TRBV7-2|-
CASSFQNTEAFF
TGTGCCAGCAGCTTCCAGAACACTGAAGCTTTCTTT
>TRBJ1-1|-|TRBV28|-
CASSLSLGTPNTEAFF
TGTGCCAGCAGTTTAAGTCTGGGGACACCGAACACTGAAGCTTTCTTT
>TRBJ1-2|-|TRBV10-2|-
CASSSQGLHGYTF
TGCGCCAGCAGTTCCCAGGGGTTGCATGGCTACACCTTC
>TRBJ2-3|TRBD2|TRBV28|-
CASSQGLGTTDTQYF
TGTGCCAGCAGTCAAGGACTAGGGACCACAGATACGCAGTATTTT
>TRBJ1-4|-|TRBV29-1|-
CSVQEGSAATNEKLFF
TGCAGCGTCCAGGAGGGTTCGGCTGCAACTAATGAAAAACTGTTTTTT
>TRBJ2-3|-|TRBV5-1|-
CASSIPTATSTDTQYF
TGCGCCAGCAGCATCCCGACAGCCACCAGCACAGATACGCAGTATTTT